These 2 T cell receptor beta chains originate from one sample sequenced in a study of OX40 agonist ivuxolimab in advanced cancers. The method was immunoSEQ multiplex PCR; TCRdb's version includes in-frame clones alone and lacks a portion of them. The data show around 39,000 clones, around 82% seen once. The sample consisted of CD4+ or CD8+ T cells sorted from blood, taken in a trial of the OX40 agonist ivuxolimab. The receptors were gathered from an adult with an advanced solid tumor such as melanoma, head and neck, liver or kidney cancer.

This rearrangement joins TRBV12-5 to TRBJ2-3; 13 positions match TRBD2. CDR1 is LGHNT and CDR2 is FRNRAP in the germline V gene. CDR3 length: 18 amino acids. Unmatched junction bases numbered 9, after V lost 4 bases and J lost 2 bases. In DNA form, the CDR3 reads TGTGCTAGTGGTTCCCCCTCGACTAGCGGGGGGCTCACAGATACGCAGTATTTT. This translates into CASGSPSTSGGLTDTQYF. Filled out from reference TRBV12-5 and TRBJ2-3, the complete variable domain reads DARVTQTPRHKVTEMGQEVTMRCQPILGHNTVFWYRQTMMQGLELLAYFRNRAPLDDSGMPKDRFSAEMPDATLATLKIQPSEPRDSAVYFCASGSPSTSGGLTDTQYFGPGTRLTVL.

The J gene is TRBJ1-5, the V gene TRBV19; TRBD1 might be the D (6 bases). Trimming shortened V by 7 bases and J by 5 bases, and 12 bases separated the two germline ends. The CDR3 is made up of 13 amino acids. Germline-derived CDR1 and CDR2 are LNHDA and SQIVND (reference sequence). In DNA, the CDR3 is TGTGCCAGTAACAGGGAGGGAGATCAGCCCCAGCATTTT. Translation: CASNREGDQPQHF.